The clone carrying this T cell receptor (beta chain) was recorded only once. Antigen: not known. Other nucleotide sequences in the sample specify the same CDR3. The germline V gene encodes CDR1 MDHEN and CDR2 SYDVKM. The trim removed 4 bases at V and 4 bases at J, leaving 0 bases unmatched. The CDR3 sequence is 13 residues long. CD45RO-negative cells were positively selected for CCR7, leaving out terminally differentiated effector memory CD45RA+ cells. Sequencing used immunoSEQ multiplex PCR; TCRdb keeps in-frame clones, though not all of them. The sample yields about 2.1 million clones, 85% to 95% seen once. These data belong to a study of shared clonotypes between healthy human individuals. General study findings and limits: A small donor pool kept down the genetic and exposure-history diversity that was represented. Rarefaction showed that sequencing of sorted subsets was incomplete (despite large depth).

The TCR originated in a man aged 18 to 30 in good health. Some clones in this sample may be carry-over from other donors' samples. The V gene is TRBV28, the J gene TRBJ1-1; 10 bases fit TRBD1. Source material: naive CD8+ T cells from PBMCs. CDR3: CASSWTGGTEAFF. The DNA for the CDR3 is TGTGCCAGCAGTTGGACAGGGGGCACTGAAGCTTTCTTT. Variable domain in full (rest from reference TRBV28 and TRBJ1-1): DVKVTQSSRYLVKRTGEKVFLECVQDMDHENMFWYRQDPGLGLRLIYFSYDVKMKEKGDIPEGYSVSREKKERFSLILESASTNQTSMYLCASSWTGGTEAFFGQGTRLTVV.